A single sample gave rise to the 6 T cell receptor beta chains below, sequenced in a study of identical twins. TCRdb reprocessed the 5' RACE reads via MiXCR and lists one record per CDR3 protein. The profile covers under 900,000 distinct CDR3 sequences, with 9% to 15% appearing a single time and 1.5% to 2% taken by the ten largest. The data also belong to a second study, concerning yellow fever vaccine responses in identical twins.

The specimen sequenced was PBMCs. The receptors come from a woman aged 18-29 years in good health.

The chain carries TRBV28 and TRBJ2-7, with 7 positions matching TRBD2. V dropped 5 bases and J dropped 7; count of bases not matched to a gene: 17. The CDR3 is 16 amino acids. Germline-derived CDR1 and CDR2 are MDHEN and SYDVKM. The CDR3 loop reads CASSPNGLVEPDEQYV. The DNA for the CDR3 is TGTGCCAGCAGTCCGAACGGACTAGTCGAGCCCGATGAGCAGTACGTC.

This rearrangement joins TRBV12-3 or TRBV12-4 to TRBJ2-1; D is perhaps TRBD2 (5 bases). CDR3 length: 15 amino acids. With 5 bases removed from V and 0 bases from J, the gap between germline ends came to 11 bases. CDR3 sequence: CASSPSRSSYNEQFF. CDR3 nucleotide sequence: TGTGCCAGCAGTCCTAGCCGCAGCTCCTACAATGAGCAGTTCTTC.

V is TRBV2 and J is TRBJ2-7; a possible D gene is TRBD2 (5 bases). Germline V gene data show CDR1 as SNHLY and CDR2 as FYNNEI. V lost 3 bases, J lost 0 bases, and 15 bases lay in between. The CDR3 is 16 amino acids. The CDR3 sequence is CASSEVVRAFSYEQYF. The CDR3, as DNA: TGTGCCAGCAGTGAGGTGGTGCGGGCCTTCTCCTACGAGCAGTACTTC.

V gene TRBV5-1 combines with J gene TRBJ1-2, with 12 bases lining up with TRBD1. Losses at the gene ends were 8 bases for V and 8 bases for J; bases not matched to a gene: 16. This CDR3 contains 16 residues. From germline, CDR1 is SGHRS and CDR2 YFSETQ. CDR3 DNA sequence: TGCGCCAGTCGTGAGGGACAGGGGGCGAATTTTGGGGGCTACACCTTC. It encodes CASREGQGANFGGYTF.

The rearrangement joins TRBV5-6 to TRBJ2-3, with unresolved D. CDR1 is SGHDT and CDR2 is YYEEEE in the germline V gene. V was trimmed by 4 bases and J by 8 bases, leaving 14 bases between them. This CDR3 spans 13 amino acids. The CDR3 is CASSPPSPGTQYF. CDR3 nucleotide sequence: TGTGCCAGCAGCCCACCGTCTCCTGGTACGCAGTATTTT. The complete variable domain, with remaining parts taken from reference TRBV5-6 and TRBJ2-3, reads DAGVTQSPTHLIKTRGQQVTLRCSPKSGHDTVSWYQQALGQGPQFIFQYYEEEERQRGNFPDRFSGHQFPNYSSELNVNALLLGDSALYLCASSPPSPGTQYFGPGTRLTVL.

This clonotype showed up just a few times. V usage is TRBV7-2 and J usage is TRBJ2-3; perhaps D is TRBD1 or TRBD2 (5 bases each). CDR3 length: 16 amino acids. Trimming removed 7 bases at V and 2 bases at J, with 19 bases between. The germline V gene encodes CDR1 SGHTA and CDR2 FQGNSA. CDR3: CASTSPSRGYTDTQYF. The DNA of the CDR3 is TGTGCCAGCACCTCCCCTTCGAGGGGATACACAGATACGCAGTATTTT.